This T cell receptor (beta chain) was recovered during a study of blood T cells in healthy people across ages. A second about 7 to 12 cycle PCR used barcoded and J-beta primers. A single record per CDR3 protein comes from TCRdb applying MiXCR to the 5' RACE reads. Seen here are 1 million to 1.2 million distinct CDR3 sequences, around two fifths observed once, and the top ten hold approximately 14%. The CDR3 covers 14 residues. Germline CDR1 reads MNHEY; CDR2 reads SMNVEV (reference sequence). V dropped 4 bases and J dropped 0 bases, with 4 bases sitting between them. Notes on this clonotype: Its antigen is still unknown.

The amount of total RNA extracted per sample was at least 6 micrograms. Notes on the study in general: Per million T cells, TCR beta diversity dropped roughly linearly as age increased.

Material for sequencing was blood. The rearrangement links TRBV27 to TRBJ1-6; D is unresolved. The TCR originated in a man aged 18 to 29 in good health. CDR3 nucleotide sequence: TGTGCCAGCAGTTATAACTCCTATAATTCACCCCTCCACTTT. Its translation is CASSYNSYNSPLHF.